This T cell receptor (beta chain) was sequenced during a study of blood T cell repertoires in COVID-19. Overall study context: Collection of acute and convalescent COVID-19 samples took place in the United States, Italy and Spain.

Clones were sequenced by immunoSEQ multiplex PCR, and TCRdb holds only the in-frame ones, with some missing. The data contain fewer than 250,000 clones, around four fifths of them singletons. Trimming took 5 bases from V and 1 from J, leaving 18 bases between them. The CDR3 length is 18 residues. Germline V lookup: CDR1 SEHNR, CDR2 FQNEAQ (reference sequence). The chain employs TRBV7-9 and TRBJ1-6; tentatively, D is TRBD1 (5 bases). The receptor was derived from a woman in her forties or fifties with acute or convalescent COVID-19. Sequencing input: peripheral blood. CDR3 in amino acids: CASSPLSLRTSYNSPLHF. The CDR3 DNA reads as TGTGCCAGCAGCCCCCTCAGCCTACGGACATCCTATAATTCACCCCTCCACTTT. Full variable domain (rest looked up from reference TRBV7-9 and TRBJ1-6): DTGVSQNPRHKITKRGQNVTFRCDPISEHNRLYWYRQTLGQGPEFLTYFQNEAQLEKSRLLSDRFSAERPKGSFSTLEIQRTEQGDSAMYLCASSPLSLRTSYNSPLHFGNGTRLTVT.